The 24 T cell receptor beta chains presented below share a single source sample, sequenced in a study of CD8 T cells in ankylosing spondylitis. Their antigen targets remain unknown. Study-wide results and limits: Blood from ankylosing spondylitis patients appeared to carry a characteristic roughly eight-variant TCR beta motif.

Using its own MiXCR run on the 5' RACE reads, TCRdb lists one record per CDR3 protein. The repertoire consists of around 94,000 distinct CDR3 sequences, with approximately 9.6% occurring once and the leading ten covering about 31%. Sequencing was done on a sample of blood, either unsorted or a sorted T cell fraction (not recorded which). The source is a male donor with ankylosing spondylitis.

This clonotype was seen at least ten times. The chain is built from TRBV12-3 or TRBV12-4 and TRBJ2-1; 9 bases agree with TRBD2. CDR3 length equals 14 residues. Trimming at V came to 8 bases and at J to 4 bases, leaving 6 bases not matched to a gene. The CDR3 is CASHAGGGYNEQFF. The CDR3 DNA follows: TGTGCCAGCCACGCGGGAGGGGGTTACAATGAGCAGTTCTTC.

This clonotype was counted many times. The rearrangement uses TRBV21-1 and TRBJ2-7. TRBV21-1 is described as a pseudogene. This CDR3 comprises 13 residues. CDR3 sequence (DNA): TGTGCCAACCAGCAGAGACATCGTAACGAGCAGTACGTC. Amino acids: CANQQRHRNEQYV.

This chain links TRBV7-6 with TRBJ2-7; no clear D gene. Trimming stripped 5 bases from V and 12 bases from J, with 11 bases between. Germline V lookup: CDR1 SGHVS, CDR2 FNYEAQ. This CDR3 has 10 residues. CDR3 protein: CASSIGDRYV. DNA of the CDR3: TGTGCCAGCAGCATCGGAGATAGGTACGTC.

This clonotype was detected many times. The V and J genes are TRBV29-1 and TRBJ2-1; a weak D match, TRBD1 (6 bases). Germline V CDR1 and CDR2: SQVTM, ANQGSEA. This CDR3 is 13 amino acids long. Trimming cost V 6 bases and J 2 bases, with 11 bases left between them. The CDR3 here is CSVWTATYNEQFF. DNA for the CDR3: TGCAGCGTGTGGACAGCAACCTACAATGAGCAGTTCTTC.

The rearrangement joins TRBV5-1 to TRBJ1-4, with TRBD1 matching 10 bases. This CDR3 region has 15 residues. Germline CDR1 reads SGHRS; CDR2 reads YFSETQ. V trimming: 2 bases; J trimming: 6 bases; junction bases outside the gene matches: 4. The CDR3: CASSFGQGEHEKLFF. In DNA, the CDR3 is TGCGCCAGCAGCTTCGGACAGGGGGAGCATGAAAAACTGTTTTTT. The full variable domain, completed using reference TRBV5-1 and TRBJ1-4, is KAGVTQTPRYLIKTRGQQVTLSCSPISGHRSVSWYQQTPGQGLQFLFEYFSETQRNKGNFPGRFSGRQFSNSRSEMNVSTLELGDSALYLCASSFGQGEHEKLFFGSGTQLSVL.

The chain combines TRBV6-1 with TRBJ2-7; D may match TRBD1 or TRBD2 (5 bases each). Trimming pared 7 bases from V and 0 bases from J, leaving 13 bases between. This CDR3 has 14 residues. Looked up from germline, CDR1 is MNHNS and CDR2 is SASEGT. The CDR3 region is CASTTAALSYEQYF. The CDR3 DNA reads as TGTGCCAGCACGACAGCGGCCCTCTCCTACGAGCAGTACTTC.

This clonotype was detected ten times or more. The chain uses TRBV27 and TRBJ2-3; 7 bases line up with TRBD2. Germline V lookup: CDR1 MNHEY, CDR2 SMNVEV (reference sequence). Trimming took 6 bases from V and 2 from J; bases not matched to a gene: 8. The length of the CDR3 is 15 residues. This CDR3 is CASSHRTSDTDTQYF. The CDR3 DNA follows: TGTGCCAGCAGCCATCGTACTAGCGACACAGATACGCAGTATTTT.

V is TRBV9 and J is TRBJ2-1; D perhaps matches TRBD2 (6 bases). The CDR3 runs to 12 residues. V dropped 7 bases and J dropped 13 bases, with 18 bases sitting between them. The germline V gene has CDR1 SGDLS and CDR2 YYNGEE. The CDR3 sequence is CASGGMAARQFF. For the CDR3, the DNA is TGTGCCAGCGGGGGGATGGCCGCCCGCCAGTTCTTC.

In this sample, this clonotype turned up many times. Mismatch with germline at one junction end may stem from a read error. The rearrangement uses TRBV7-9 and TRBJ2-1; D not certain. Germline V gene lookup returns CDR1 SEHNR and CDR2 FQNEAQ (reference sequence). The CDR3 has 10 amino acids. This CDR3 is CASSYDEQFF. The CDR3 DNA reads as TGTGCCAGCAGCTACGATGAGCAGTTCTTC.

This clonotype has just a few counts. The rearrangement joins TRBV4-1 to TRBJ1-5; 8 bases are shared with TRBD1. With V trimmed by 4 bases and J by 3 bases, 8 bases remained unmatched. This CDR3 has 16 amino acids. The germline CDR1 and CDR2 sequences are MGHRA and YSYEKL. The CDR3 DNA sequence: TGCGCCAGCAGCCTCGGGACAGGCCCTTTCAATCAGCCCCAGCATTTT. It translates to CASSLGTGPFNQPQHF.

The sample holds many counts of this clonotype. The chain links TRBV7-8 to TRBJ2-3; 10 bases align to TRBD2. V was clipped by 3 bases and J by 3 bases; unmatched bases: 3. Germline V lookup: CDR1 SGHVS, CDR2 FQNEAQ. The CDR3 runs to 15 residues. The DNA of the CDR3 is TGTGCCAGCAGCTTGGCTAGCGGGAGAACAGATACGCAGTATTTT. Protein sequence: CASSLASGRTDTQYF.

This clonotype appeared many times. The chain recombines TRBV11-1 with TRBJ2-7; D uncertain. The CDR3 totals 17 residues. V dropped 5 bases and J dropped 4 bases, with 24 bases sitting between them. Germline V gene sequence: CDR1 SGHAT, CDR2 FQDESV (reference sequence). CDR3 protein: CASSPEEQYNEQYEQYF. CDR3 nucleotides: TGTGCCAGCAGCCCCGAGGAGCAATACAATGAGCAATACGAGCAGTACTTC. Drawing the rest from reference TRBV11-1 and TRBJ2-7, the complete variable domain is EAEVAQSPRYKITEKSQAVAFWCDPISGHATLYWYRQILGQGPELLVQFQDESVVDDSQLPKDRFSAERLKGVDSTLKIQPAELGDSAMYLCASSPEEQYNEQYEQYFGPGTRLTVT.

The chain couples TRBV12-3 or TRBV12-4 to TRBJ2-1; the D gene is possibly TRBD2 (6 bases). The CDR3 is 16 amino acids. V lost 6 bases and J lost 10, with 25 bases in between. CDR3 loop: CASSPLGLPILHEQFF. The CDR3, as DNA: TGTGCCAGCAGCCCACTGGGACTCCCGATTCTGCACGAGCAGTTCTTC.

This clonotype was observed a few times. V gene TRBV15 combines with J gene TRBJ1-1; no firm D call. The germline CDR1 and CDR2 sequences are LNHNV and YYDKDF (reference sequence). Trimming took off 0 bases at V and 5 bases at J, with 13 bases between the two ends. CDR3 length: 15 amino acids. The CDR3 DNA follows: TGTGCCACCAGCAGAGACACGTTCAGTTGGACTGAAGCTTTCTTT. Protein: CATSRDTFSWTEAFF.

This clonotype showed up just a few times. The chain links TRBV29-1 to TRBJ1-2; no clear D gene. Germline CDR1 reads SQVTM; CDR2 reads ANQGSEA. The CDR3 runs to 13 residues. Between the trimmed V and J ends, which lost 7 bases and 2 bases, there was a span of 14 bases. DNA for the CDR3: TGCAGCGCCGGACCCATAATAAACTATGGCTACACCTTC. This codes for CSAGPIINYGYTF.

This clonotype was observed many times. This chain connects TRBV27 to TRBJ1-1; tentatively, D is TRBD1 (6 bases). In germline, CDR1 is MNHEY, CDR2 SMNVEV (reference sequence). The CDR3 loop spans 15 amino acids. V was trimmed by 4 bases and J by 3 bases, leaving 15 bases between them. CDR3 loop: CASSSPPGADTEAFF. The CDR3 DNA sequence: TGTGCCAGCAGTTCGCCTCCGGGGGCGGACACTGAAGCTTTCTTT.

The genes are TRBV7-8 and TRBJ2-1; 7 bases are a match to TRBD2. This CDR3 spans 15 amino acids. Germline V gives CDR1 SGHVS, CDR2 FQNEAQ. V lost 5 bases and J lost 4; bases outside the gene matches: 8. The CDR3 protein is CASSPAAGSYNEQFF. The CDR3 nucleotides are TGTGCCAGCAGCCCCGCAGCGGGAAGTTACAATGAGCAGTTCTTC.

There are many counts of this clonotype. The chain's CDR3 is CASTLGSGGLYEQYF. As DNA, the CDR3 is TGTGCCAGCACCTTGGGGAGCGGGGGACTTTACGAGCAGTACTTC. The chain joins TRBV7-2 to TRBJ2-7; 8 bases agree with TRBD2. Germline loops: CDR1 SGHTA, CDR2 FQGNSA. J was trimmed by 4 bases and V by 7 bases; bases with no gene match: 12. The CDR3 totals 15 residues.

This clonotype appeared many times. J is TRBJ2-7 and V is TRBV6-1; D is perhaps TRBD1 (5 bases). Trimming pared 7 bases from V and 0 bases from J, leaving 19 bases between. Germline V CDR1 and CDR2: MNHNS, SASEGT. This CDR3 comprises 16 residues. The CDR3 nucleotides are TGTGCCAGCAATACACCCTCAGACAGACACTCCTACGAGCAGTACTTC. Encoded protein: CASNTPSDRHSYEQYF.

This clonotype was counted only a few times. The chain employs TRBV20-1 and TRBJ2-7; D might be TRBD1 (6 bases). Germline V gene lookup returns CDR1 DFQATT and CDR2 SNEGSKA (reference sequence). The CDR3 spans 13 residues. The germline V and J ends were trimmed by 1 base and 0 bases, with 7 bases remaining between them. For the CDR3, the DNA is TGCAGTGCTAGAGGGGGGCCCTCCTACGAGCAGTACTTC. Translated: CSARGGPSYEQYF.

V gene TRBV7-9 combines with J gene TRBJ2-7, with 9 bases fitting TRBD2. The length of the CDR3 is 16 residues. Germline lookup yields CDR1 SEHNR and CDR2 FQNEAQ (reference sequence). Germline trimming cut 1 base from V and 4 bases from J; bases unmatched to any gene: 8. This CDR3 reads CASSLEETSGRYEQYF. The CDR3 DNA sequence: TGTGCCAGCAGCTTAGAGGAGACTAGCGGAAGGTACGAGCAGTACTTC.

This clonotype was recorded a few times. The rearrangement uses TRBV9 and TRBJ2-3; 8 positions match TRBD2. The CDR3 has 18 amino acids. V lost 4 bases, J lost 6 bases, and 19 bases stayed unmatched. CDR1 and CDR2 (germline): SGDLS, YYNGEE. DNA of the CDR3: TGTGCCAGCAGCCTCCTCGGGGGAAATAGCGGGACCCGGGATACGCAGTATTTT. The encoded protein is CASSLLGGNSGTRDTQYF.

This clonotype was counted a few times. The V and J genes are TRBV27 and TRBJ2-1; D gene ambiguous. The CDR3 runs 13 residues. Germline lookup yields CDR1 MNHEY and CDR2 SMNVEV (reference sequence). Trimming shortened V by 4 bases and J by 6 bases, and 10 bases separated the two germline ends. CDR3 sequence reads: CASSWTPGNEQFF. As DNA, the CDR3 is TGTGCCAGCAGTTGGACCCCGGGCAATGAGCAGTTCTTC.

This clonotype was seen at least ten times. The J gene is TRBJ2-1, the V gene TRBV13; 9 nucleotides line up with TRBD2. Germline lookup yields CDR1 PRHDT and CDR2 FYEKMQ (reference sequence). The CDR3 has 15 residues. J lost 5 bases, V lost 3 bases, and 5 bases had no gene match. CDR3 in DNA: TGTGCCAGCAGCTTCCCCTCTAGCGGGGACAATGAGCAGTTCTTC. It translates to CASSFPSSGDNEQFF.